Presented here are 15 T cell receptor beta chains from one specimen sequenced in a study of blood T cells in healthy people across ages. Through a sample-barcoded 5' primer and a J-beta primer mix, a second PCR was run for about 6 to 11 cycles. TCRdb recomputed calls from the 5' RACE reads with MiXCR, one row per CDR3 protein. The repertoire holds roughly 640,000 distinct CDR3 sequences, with roughly 31% as singletons. Sequencing was done on a sample of blood. The receptor set was obtained from an elderly woman in good health.

The V call is TRBV20-1, the J call TRBJ2-1; D perhaps matches TRBD2 (6 bases). The J call may be faulty, since TRBJ2-7 better matches the DNA end. This CDR3 has 15 residues. Germline V gene data show CDR1 as DFQATT and CDR2 as SNEGSKA (reference sequence). As DNA, the CDR3 is TGCAGTGGTTTTCGGGGGTCTAGCTCCTACAATGAGCAGTACTTC. This gives the protein CSGFRGSSSYNEQYF.

This chain links TRBV7-2 with TRBJ2-3, with D perhaps TRBD2 (6 bases). This CDR3 has 12 amino acids. Trimming left V 1 base short and J 14 bases short, with 13 bases between. Germline CDR1 SGHTA, CDR2 FQGNSA. The CDR3 nucleotides read TGTGCCAGCAGCTTAGGTCCGGGAGAATTGTATTTT. It codes for CASSLGPGELYF.

This clonotype showed up just a few times. A much larger clone lies a single base off, so this may be a read error. The chain joins TRBV6-5 to TRBJ2-1; tentative D call: TRBD1 (6 bases). Germline V gene sequence: CDR1 MNHEY, CDR2 SVGAGI. This CDR3 comprises 14 residues. CDR3 sequence reads: CASTDRNNYNGQFF. In DNA, the CDR3 is TGTGCCAGCACCGACAGGAATAACTACAATGGGCAGTTCTTC.

This clonotype was found many times. This sequence joins TRBV20-1 and TRBJ2-5; 11 positions agree with TRBD2. Germline CDR1 and CDR2: DFQATT and SNEGSKA (reference sequence). The CDR3 extends over 14 amino acids. The J segment lost 5 bases and the V segment lost 2 bases, leaving 4 bases of the junction unmatched. The CDR3, as DNA: TGCAGTGCTAGACCCATAGCGGGAGGGGAGACCCAGTACTTC. Its translation is CSARPIAGGETQYF.

The genes are TRBV7-2 and TRBJ2-3; a weak D match, TRBD1 (6 bases). Per germline, CDR1 SGHTA and CDR2 FQGNSA. The CDR3 spans 15 residues. Trimming shortened V by 5 bases and J by 3 bases, and 15 bases separated the two germline ends. The CDR3, as DNA: TGTGCCAGCAGCGGCCAGGGGTCATCAACAGATACGCAGTATTTT. Its translation: CASSGQGSSTDTQYF.

This clonotype was observed a few times. The J gene is TRBJ2-2, the V gene TRBV5-1; D is perhaps TRBD2 (6 bases). Germline loops: CDR1 SGHRS, CDR2 YFSETQ. This CDR3 spans 13 amino acids. Trimming removed 8 bases from V and 2 bases from J, with 10 bases in between. CDR3 amino acids: CARSGVNTGELFF. Written as DNA, the CDR3 is TGCGCCAGATCGGGGGTAAACACCGGGGAGCTGTTTTTT.

This clonotype was seen a few times. Germline is not matched at one junction end, which may reflect a read error. The gene calls are TRBV4-3 and TRBJ2-1; no firm D call. CDR1 LGHNA and CDR2 YSLEER come from the germline V gene. There are 13 residues in the CDR3. The DNA for the CDR3 is TGCGCCAGCAGCCAAGATCGGAAGAGTGAGCGGTTCTTC. It translates to CASSQDRKSERFF.

This chain links TRBV2 with TRBJ2-5; 9 bases map to TRBD2. There are 16 residues in the CDR3. Per the germline V gene, CDR1 is SNHLY and CDR2 is FYNNEI. The V segment lost 6 bases and the J segment 2 bases; nucleotides outside the gene matches: 10. CDR3 bases: TGTGCCAGCAGGACCAAGGCTAGCGGGGAACAAGAGACCCAGTACTTC. Protein product: CASRTKASGEQETQYF.

Points on this clonotype: Just one base apart from a much larger clone, this may be a read error. The CDR3 region is CASNLGQGCQPQHF. CDR3 DNA: TGTGCCAGCAATCTGGGACAGGGGTGTCAGCCCCAGCATTTT. This chain uses TRBV6-2 or TRBV6-3 with TRBJ1-5, with 10 nucleotides matching TRBD1. V dropped 7 bases and J dropped 6; count of bases not matched to a gene: 6. Germline V gene sequence: CDR1 MNHEY, CDR2 SVGEGT. This CDR3 comprises 14 residues.

Details on this clonotype: At one end, the junction sequence differs from germline, possibly due to a read error. V usage is TRBV20-1 and J usage is TRBJ2-2, with D perhaps matching TRBD2 (7 bases). The CDR3 is 11 amino acids. CDR1 and CDR2 (germline): DFQATT, SNEGSKA (reference sequence). The CDR3 reads CSGLRGGGLFF. The DNA for the CDR3 is TGCAGTGGTCTCAGGGGCGGGGGGCTGTTTTTT.

Many counts were recorded for this clonotype. The genes are TRBV12-3 or TRBV12-4 and TRBJ1-2; 7 nucleotides match TRBD1. The CDR3 is made up of 15 amino acids. V lost 4 bases to trimming and J lost 8 bases; unmatched junction nucleotides: 13. The chain's CDR3 is CASSYGGAGGQGYTF. The CDR3 DNA reads TGTGCCAGCAGTTACGGGGGGGCAGGGGGTCAGGGCTACACCTTC.

J is TRBJ2-2 and V is TRBV6-1, with D tentatively TRBD2 (5 bases). This CDR3 spans 15 amino acids. Germline V CDR1 and CDR2: MNHNS, SASEGT. V shed 2 bases and J shed 10 bases, with 17 bases lying between them. The CDR3 loop reads CASSERTSGIAELFF. CDR3 sequence (DNA): TGTGCCAGCAGTGAACGAACATCGGGGATCGCGGAGCTGTTTTTT.

This clonotype was recorded many times. The chain is built from TRBV2 and TRBJ2-1; D uncertain. Germline lookup yields CDR1 SNHLY and CDR2 FYNNEI. This CDR3 contains 18 residues. V shed 5 bases and J shed 3 bases, with 23 bases lying between them. CDR3 DNA: TGTGCCAGCAGTCTCAGAGGTGGGGTCGGTAGCCTCTACAATGAGCAGTTCTTC. It yields the protein CASSLRGGVGSLYNEQFF. Drawing the rest from reference TRBV2 and TRBJ2-1, the complete variable domain is EPEVTQTPSHQVTQMGQEVILRCVPISNHLYFYWYRQILGQKVEFLVSFYNNEISEKSEIFDDQFSVERPDGSNFTLKIRSTKLEDSAMYFCASSLRGGVGSLYNEQFFGPGTRLTVL.

The V gene is TRBV20-1, the J gene TRBJ1-5, with D possibly being TRBD1 (5 bases). Germline CDR1 reads DFQATT; CDR2 reads SNEGSKA (reference sequence). CDR3 length equals 15 residues. The germline V and J ends were trimmed by 0 bases and 1 base, with 10 bases remaining between them. Written as DNA, the CDR3 is TGCAGTGCTAGAGATCCGGGGGGGAGCAATCAGCCCCAGCATTTT. As protein: CSARDPGGSNQPQHF.

This clonotype was seen a handful of times. One base away lies a much larger clone, so this may be a sequencing read error. The chain links TRBV27 to TRBJ2-3; D is tentatively TRBD1 or TRBD2 (5 bases each). The CDR3 loop spans 15 amino acids. CDR1 is MNHEY and CDR2 is SMNVEV in the germline V gene (reference sequence). The V end was cut by 9 bases, the J end by 8 bases, with 24 bases between. The CDR3: CASQPLGATIGTQYF. The CDR3 coding sequence is TGTGCCAGTCAGCCGCTCGGGGCGACTATCGGTACGCAGTATTTT.